A selection of T cell receptor beta chains follows, all from one sample in a study of T cell responses to AZD1222 COVID-19 vaccine. Produced via immunoSEQ multiplex PCR; TCRdb's table is partial and in-frame only. The sample holds roughly 190,000 clones, approximately 91% seen once. Sequencing was performed on peripheral blood, taken on day 0 of AZD1222 vaccination. The receptors come from an adult in good health. CDR3s include the opening cysteine and the closing phenylalanine or tryptophan. A D gene is named only where the DNA matches it firmly. Expanded clones are given a class, and other clones once, few, many or no size at all.

once | . | TRBJ1-2 | TRBV5-6 | TGTGCCAGCACCCCGGTGAATGAGGATGGCTACACCTTC | CASTPVNEDGYTF
. | TRBD1 | TRBJ2-7 | TRBV27 | TGTGCCAGCAGTTTATCCACGGACAGGGGCTCCTACGAGCAGTACTTC | CASSLSTDRGSYEQYF
. | . | TRBJ2-2 | TRBV7-3 | TGTGCCAGCAGCCTACAGACCCTCCCCACCGGGGAGCTGTTTTTT | CASSLQTLPTGELFF
. | TRBD2 | TRBJ2-2 | TRBV7-2 | TGTGCCAGCAGCTTCGGGCTAGCGGCGAACACCGGGGAGCTGTTTTTT | CASSFGLAANTGELFF
. | . | TRBJ1-1 | TRBV14 | TGTGCCAGCAGCCAATCTATCAGGAGGTGGGTGAACACTGAAGCTTTCTTT | CASSQSIRRWVNTEAFF
. | TRBD1 | TRBJ1-2 | TRBV10-3 | TGTGCCATCAGCGCAGGACAGGGGTATGGCTACACCTTC | CAISAGQGYGYTF
. | . | TRBJ2-3 | TRBV7-3 | TGTGCCAGCAGCTTAACGCGTCGGGAGTCTGGTTATACGCAGTATTTT | CASSLTRRESGYTQYF
. | . | TRBJ1-5 | TRBV7-6 | TGTGCCAGCAGCTCGACCCCCCGGGGCGTGAGCAATCAGCCCCAGCATTTT | CASSSTPRGVSNQPQHF
once | TRBD2 | TRBJ2-1 | TRBV6-2/TRBV6-3 | TGTGCCAGCAGCCTATCTAGCGGGGGGGCCTACTACAATGAGCAGTTCTTC | CASSLSSGGAYYNEQFF
. | . | TRBJ2-5 | TRBV5-1 | TGCGCCAGCACATCCGAAAATGGGGAGACCCAGTACTTC | CASTSENGETQYF
. | . | TRBJ2-5 | TRBV2 | TGTGCCAGCAGTGCGGGGCTGCAAGAGACCCAGTACTTC | CASSAGLQETQYF
. | . | TRBJ2-5 | TRBV7-8 | TGTGCCAGCAGCTTAAGGAGGGGGGTTCGGGGCCAAGAGACCCAGTACTTC | CASSLRRGVRGQETQYF
. | TRBD2 | TRBJ2-1 | TRBV7-3 | TGTGCCAGCAGCCCGAAACTAGCGGGAGCTTCCAATGAGCAGTTCTTC | CASSPKLAGASNEQFF
. | . | TRBJ1-1 | TRBV7-2 | TGTGCCAGCAGCTTAGGGGGGACATCTGACGCTTTCTTT | CASSLGGTSDAFF
. | TRBD1 | TRBJ2-5 | TRBV7-9 | TGTGCCAGCAGCCCACGACAGGGGCGAGGGATTGCCCAGTACTTC | CASSPRQGRGIAQYF
. | . | TRBJ1-4 | TRBV29-1 | TGCAGCGTTGGGGGAGGGGAAAAACTGTTTTTT | CSVGGGEKLFF
once | . | TRBJ1-2 | TRBV7-9 | TGTGCCAGCAGCTACGGCGGAGCTAACTATGGCTACACCTTC | CASSYGGANYGYTF
. | TRBD1 | TRBJ2-7 | TRBV29-1 | TGCAGCGTTGGGACAGGACCCTACGAGCAGTACTTC | CSVGTGPYEQYF
. | . | TRBJ1-2 | TRBV29-1 | TGCAGCGTTGAGCGTGGCTACACCTTC | CSVERGYTF
. | . | TRBJ1-4 | TRBV15 | TGTGCCACCAGCAGAGATTCGGGAGATAATGAAAAACTGTTTTTT | CATSRDSGDNEKLFF
. | TRBD1 | TRBJ2-5 | TRBV5-1 | TGCGCCAGCAGCGTACAGGGACAGGGACTCCAAGAGACCCAGTACTTC | CASSVQGQGLQETQYF
. | . | TRBJ1-2 | TRBV6-5 | TGTGCCAGCAGTTACTCGAGAGGACAGAACTATGGCTACACCTTC | CASSYSRGQNYGYTF
. | . | TRBJ1-3 | TRBV12-3/TRBV12-4 | TGTGCCAGCAGTTTCGACAGCAGAAACACCATATATTTT | CASSFDSRNTIYF
. | . | TRBJ2-5 | TRBV20-1 | TGCAGTGCAAAGCCCGGGGAGACCCAGTACTTC | CSAKPGETQYF